Listed below are T cell receptor beta chains from one sample, sequenced in a study of early T cells in non-severe SARS-CoV-2 infection. TCRdb reprocessed the 5' RACE reads via MiXCR and lists one record per CDR3 protein. Altogether about 80,000 distinct CDR3 sequences are present, about 12% being singletons, with the ten largest covering roughly 3%. Sequenced input: whole blood. All receptors come from an adult who was a healthcare worker with PCR-confirmed SARS-CoV-2 infection or an uninfected control (not recorded which). Each CDR3 is given with its conserved first and last residue. A D gene is named only where the DNA matches it firmly. Not every row has a clone size; where given, it reads once, few, many or a size class.

clone_size j_call d_call v_call cdr3_nt cdr3_aa
NA TRBJ1-2 TRBD1 TRBV6-6 TGTGCCAGCAATTTGTTGGACAGGAACTATGGCTACACCTTC CASNLLDRNYGYTF
many TRBJ1-5 NA TRBV19 TGTGCCAGTAACCGGGACACCTTGGCCGAAGCCCAGCATTTT CASNRDTLAEAQHF
few TRBJ1-5 TRBD1 TRBV7-9 TGTGCCAGCAGCCTGACAGGGGCCGGTCAGCCCCAGCATTTT CASSLTGAGQPQHF
few TRBJ2-1 NA TRBV7-9 TGTGCCAGCAGCTCCGGCCAGGGGCCAGATAATGAGCAGTTCTTC CASSSGQGPDNEQFF
many TRBJ2-4 NA TRBV28 TGTGCCAGCAGCCGCTTGCCCAGGACCAAAAACATTCAGTACTTC CASSRLPRTKNIQYF
many TRBJ2-7 NA TRBV29-1 TGCAGCGCAGGACCAGGGAACTACGAGCAGTACTTC CSAGPGNYEQYF
NA TRBJ1-1 NA TRBV20-1 TGCAGTGCTAGACCATGGCGGCGTACTGAAGCTTTCTTT CSARPWRRTEAFF
many TRBJ2-3 NA TRBV7-6 TGTGCCAGCAACCCCTCAGGGGGGAACGCAGATACGCAGTATTTT CASNPSGGNADTQYF
NA TRBJ2-1 TRBD2 TRBV3-1 TGTGCCAGCAGCCCGACTTTACTAGCGGGGGGGGACGATGAGCAGTTCTTC CASSPTLLAGGDDEQFF
many TRBJ1-2 TRBD1 TRBV18 TGTGCCAGCTCCCGGACAGGAGGGGGCTACACCTTC CASSRTGGGYTF
many TRBJ2-7 TRBD1 TRBV29-1 TGCAGCGTTGAGGGGACAGGGGGCTACGAGCAGTACTTC CSVEGTGGYEQYF
NA TRBJ2-1 NA TRBV19 TGTGTCAGTAGTATTGGGGGCTTGTACAATGAGCAGTTCTTC CVSSIGGLYNEQFF
many TRBJ2-3 NA TRBV11-2 TGTGCCAGCAGCTTAGCTAGGTATACGCAGTATTTT CASSLARYTQYF
NA TRBJ2-3 TRBD2 TRBV5-4 TGTGCCAGCAGCTTGCCGGCGGCTAGCGGGAAGGATACGCAGTATTTT CASSLPAASGKDTQYF
few TRBJ1-6 NA TRBV4-1 TGCGCCAGCAGCCAAGATAGAAATTCACCCCTCCACTTT CASSQDRNSPLHF
NA TRBJ1-4 NA TRBV7-2 TGTGCCAGCAGCTCTGGAAGAGGGGGATTTAATGAAAAACTGTTTTTT CASSSGRGGFNEKLFF
NA TRBJ2-7 NA TRBV7-9 TGTGCCAGCAGCCTCCCGCCGATCTACGAGCAGTACTTC CASSLPPIYEQYF
many TRBJ1-2 NA TRBV27 TGTGCCAGCAGCCTCCTTAAACCCCAGGGCAACTATGGCTACACCTTC CASSLLKPQGNYGYTF
few TRBJ2-3 NA TRBV5-4 TGTGCCAGCCTCCTCCGGGGCACAGATACGCAGTATTTT CASLLRGTDTQYF
few TRBJ2-5 NA TRBV2 TGTGCCAGCGATTGGGGGGCGTTGGCCCAAGAGACCCAGTACTTC CASDWGALAQETQYF
NA TRBJ2-4 NA TRBV11-2 TGTGCCAGCAGCTTAGCGGGGGCAGCCAAAAACATTCAGTACTTC CASSLAGAAKNIQYF
many TRBJ2-3 NA TRBV7-9 TGTGCCAGCAGCCCCCGGACAGATACGCAGTATTTT CASSPRTDTQYF
few TRBJ2-2 NA TRBV2 TGTGCCAGCAGTCCCTTGGGGCTGACCGGGGAGCTGTTTTTT CASSPLGLTGELFF
few TRBJ1-1 NA TRBV29-1 TGCAGCGTTGAAGAGGGGGTAGTGGCCTTAACTTTCTTT CSVEEGVVALTFF
NA TRBJ1-1 NA TRBV19 TGTGCCAGTAGTACCCTCCAGAACACTGAAGCTTTCTTT CASSTLQNTEAFF
NA TRBJ2-7 NA TRBV12-3/TRBV12-4 TGTGCCAGCAGTTTTAGGTGGGGGTACGAGCAGTACTTC CASSFRWGYEQYF
few TRBJ2-7 TRBD1 TRBV3-1 TGTGCCAGCAGCCCGATGGGTGGAAAGGACAGGGGACACGAGCAGTACTTC CASSPMGGKDRGHEQYF
NA TRBJ2-5 NA TRBV12-3/TRBV12-4 TGTGCCAGCAGCGCCAGGGGAAGAGAGACCCAGTACTTC CASSARGRETQYF
many TRBJ2-1 NA TRBV27 TGTGCCAGCTCCCGACAGGTCTCCTACAATGAGCAGTTCTTC CASSRQVSYNEQFF
many TRBJ2-1 TRBD2 TRBV6-4 TGTGCCAGCAGAACTAGCGGGGCAGACAATGAGCAGTTCTTC CASRTSGADNEQFF
few TRBJ2-2 NA TRBV5-6 TGTGCCAGCAGCTTGGAAGGCACCGGGGAGCTGTTTTTT CASSLEGTGELFF
NA TRBJ1-1 NA TRBV3-1 TGTGCCAGCAGCCAAGAACTAAAGAACACTGAAGCTTTCTTT CASSQELKNTEAFF
NA TRBJ2-1 NA TRBV6-1 TGTGCCAGCAGTGAAGCAAGGGGGTTTTACAATGAGCAGTTCTTC CASSEARGFYNEQFF
many TRBJ2-3 NA TRBV28 TGTGCCAGCAGTTCTCCAGGGAAAACAGATACGCAGTATTTT CASSSPGKTDTQYF
few TRBJ2-7 NA TRBV20-1 TGCAGTGCTCAGACCGCGGCTAGTTTATACGAGCAGTACTTC CSAQTAASLYEQYF
many TRBJ2-7 NA TRBV3-1 TGTGCCAGCAGCCATGGGGGCGAGCAGTACTTC CASSHGGEQYF
many TRBJ2-7 NA TRBV6-2/TRBV6-3 TGTGCCAGCAGTCAAACAAGGGAGCAGTACTTC CASSQTREQYF
NA TRBJ2-4 TRBD2 TRBV4-1 TGCGCCAGCAGCTCCACCCGAGGCGGGAGGGCCGAAAACATTCAGTACTTC CASSSTRGGRAENIQYF
many TRBJ2-1 TRBD2 TRBV5-4 TGTGCCAGCAGCCCAGCGGGAGGGCCTAATGAGCAGTTCTTC CASSPAGGPNEQFF
NA TRBJ1-2 NA TRBV5-5 TGTGCCAGCAGCTTTGGTGACGGTAACTATGGCTACACCTTC CASSFGDGNYGYTF
few TRBJ2-7 NA TRBV12-3/TRBV12-4 TGTGCCAGCAGACCCCGGGAGACTCCGTACGAGCAGTACTTC CASRPRETPYEQYF
few TRBJ2-7 TRBD2 TRBV7-8 TGTGCCAGCAGCTTCTCTAGCGGGAGGACGTACGAGCAGTACTTC CASSFSSGRTYEQYF
NA TRBJ2-7 TRBD1 TRBV28 TGTGCCACCCGACAGGGAACCGAGCAGTACTTC CATRQGTEQYF
many TRBJ2-2 TRBD2 TRBV2 TGTGCCAGCTCTAGCGGGAGGTCCAAACGGTACGGGGAGCTGTTTTTT CASSSGRSKRYGELFF
few TRBJ2-2 NA TRBV2 TGTGCCAGCAGTGAAGTTCGGGGAGGCACCGGGGAGCTGTTTTTT CASSEVRGGTGELFF
many TRBJ1-2 NA TRBV12-3/TRBV12-4 TGTGCCAGCAGTTTAGCGCTAATTACGCATGGCGGCGAAGGCTACACCTTC CASSLALITHGGEGYTF
many TRBJ2-3 NA TRBV20-1 TGCAGTGCCCCGCACACAGATACGCAGTATTTT CSAPHTDTQYF
many TRBJ1-4 NA TRBV2 TGTGCCAGCAGTGAATCCGAGGGGGGTACTAATGAAAAACTGTTTTTT CASSESEGGTNEKLFF
few TRBJ2-7 NA TRBV11-3 TGTGCCAGCAGCTTAGAGGCAGGGTTCTCCTACGAGCAGTACTTC CASSLEAGFSYEQYF
NA TRBJ2-7 TRBD2 TRBV6-5 TGTGCCAGCAGTTCCCCGGGCCGGGGGGACGAGCAGTACTTC CASSSPGRGDEQYF
few TRBJ2-7 NA TRBV7-9 TGTGCCAGCAGCTTGGCCACAGGAGGGCAGTACTTC CASSLATGGQYF
many TRBJ2-1 NA TRBV5-1 TGCGCCAGCAGCTTGGCCGGGGGGACATACAATGAGCAGTTCTTC CASSLAGGTYNEQFF
few TRBJ2-7 TRBD1 TRBV12-3/TRBV12-4 TGTGCCAGCAGGCCTGGACAGGGTATCTCCTACGAGCAGTACTTC CASRPGQGISYEQYF